This T cell receptor beta chain was sequenced for a study of T-cell memory formation after mild COVID-19. About the research overall: Largely, the TCR clusters proved donor specific. General observations from the study: Mainly in CM and EM were contracting CD4+ clones; CD8+ were in EMRA.

MiXCR, applied by TCRdb to the 5' RACE reads, yields one record per CDR3 protein. Of about 200,000 distinct CDR3 sequences listed, around 16% are singletons. The CDR3 spans 17 residues. CDR1 DFQATT and CDR2 SNEGSKA come from the germline V gene (reference sequence). V lost 6 bases and J 1 base, leaving 22 bases between the germline ends. Remarks on this clonotype: Its antigen is unknown.

The receptor's source is an adult woman who had mild COVID-19 (a few samples of this study predate the infection). Cell type and time point are not known. The sequenced sample was PBMCs or a T cell subset sorted from them (not recorded which). The chain has TRBV20-1 and TRBJ2-4; D might be TRBD1 (6 bases). CDR3 nucleotides: TGCAGTGCGATCCGTGGACGAGTAAGGGGGGCCAAAAACATTCAGTACTTC. It specifies CSAIRGRVRGAKNIQYF.